One and the same sample provided the 32 T cell receptor beta chains below, sequenced in a study of blood T cell repertoires in COVID-19. Only in-frame clones appear in the TCRdb table, and some are missing; sequencing was by immunoSEQ multiplex PCR. The sample lists roughly 170,000 clones; around 90% were seen once. The sample was peripheral blood. Receptors were obtained from a man in his forties with active or convalescent COVID-19.

J is TRBJ2-5 and V is TRBV7-9, with 8 positions matching TRBD2. V lost 7 bases and J lost 1; bases outside the gene matches: 14. This CDR3 comprises 17 residues. Germline V CDR1 and CDR2: SEHNR, FQNEAQ (reference sequence). CDR3: CASKGTDSAGGQETQYF. DNA for the CDR3: TGTGCCAGCAAAGGAACTGACTCCGCGGGGGGCCAAGAGACCCAGTACTTC.

The chain recombines TRBV7-3 with TRBJ1-2; 7 bases are a match to TRBD1. The CDR3 length is 13 residues. Trimming took 2 bases from V and 7 from J; bases not matched to a gene: 4. The germline CDR1 and CDR2 sequences are SGHTA and FQGTGA. The CDR3 region is CASSLGNRGGYTF. The CDR3, as DNA: TGTGCCAGCAGCTTAGGGAACAGGGGTGGCTACACCTTC. Full variable domain (missing parts from reference TRBV7-3 and TRBJ1-2): GAGVSQTPSNKVTEKGKYVELRCDPISGHTALYWYRQSLGQGPEFLIYFQGTGAADDSGLPNDRFFAVRPEGSVSTLKIQRTERGDSAVYLCASSLGNRGGYTFGSGTRLTVV.

V gene TRBV5-1 combines with J gene TRBJ2-1; TRBD1 might be the D (6 bases). CDR1 and CDR2 (germline): SGHRS, YFSETQ. V lost 2 bases, J lost 9 bases, and 15 bases lay in between. The CDR3 has 14 residues. DNA of the CDR3: TGCGCCAGCAGCTTTGGGCAGGGGATGCCTGAGCAGTTCTTC. Its protein product is CASSFGQGMPEQFF. The variable domain in full, completed from reference TRBV5-1 and TRBJ2-1, reads KAGVTQTPRYLIKTRGQQVTLSCSPISGHRSVSWYQQTPGQGLQFLFEYFSETQRNKGNFPGRFSGRQFSNSRSEMNVSTLELGDSALYLCASSFGQGMPEQFFGPGTRLTVL.

V usage is TRBV6-2 or TRBV6-3 and J usage is TRBJ1-6; TRBD1 aligns across 12 bases. The CDR3 runs 17 residues. Germline CDR1 is MNHEY and CDR2 is SVGEGT. J gave up 7 bases and V 0 bases, and 4 bases lay outside the gene matches. In DNA, the CDR3 is TGTGCCAGCAGTTACTCGGGACAGGGGGCGACGAATTCACCCCTCCACTTT. Amino acids: CASSYSGQGATNSPLHF.

The CDR3 bases are TGTGCCAGTAGTATGACTAGCGGGGGTCCAGATACGCAGTATTTT. This gives the protein CASSMTSGGPDTQYF. The chain joins TRBV19 to TRBJ2-3; 12 nucleotides align to TRBD2. The CDR3 loop spans 15 amino acids. J lost 4 bases, V lost 3 bases, and 2 bases had no gene match. Germline V lookup: CDR1 LNHDA, CDR2 SQIVND (reference sequence).

The table lists this clone with a count of one. The chain employs TRBV7-9 and TRBJ2-6; no definite D call. The length of the CDR3 is 11 residues. From germline, CDR1 is SEHNR and CDR2 FQNEAQ (reference sequence). Here the CDR3 reads CTSPGANVLTF. CDR3 in DNA: TGTACTTCCCCTGGGGCCAACGTCCTGACTTTC.

The V gene is TRBV12-5, the J gene TRBJ1-5; D might be TRBD1 (6 bases). The germline V gene has CDR1 LGHNT and CDR2 FRNRAP. The V and J ends lost 5 bases and 4 bases respectively, with 18 bases between them. This CDR3 contains 16 residues. The CDR3 loop reads CASGPRGGLTNQPQHF. In DNA form, the CDR3 reads TGTGCTAGTGGTCCCCGGGGGGGCCTAACAAATCAGCCCCAGCATTTT.

This clone was detected a few times. The V gene is TRBV12-5, the J gene TRBJ1-2, with 11 nucleotides matching TRBD1. V was clipped by 0 bases and J by 2 bases; unmatched bases: 8. Germline values: CDR1 LGHNT, CDR2 FRNRAP. The length of the CDR3 is 18 residues. The DNA of the CDR3 is TGTGCTAGTGGTTTGGTATATCTCCGGGACAGGGGGAACTATGGCTACACCTTC. Protein product: CASGLVYLRDRGNYGYTF.

This chain connects TRBV7-2 to TRBJ2-5, with TRBD1 matching over 11 bases. The CDR3 has 16 amino acids. From germline, CDR1 is SGHTA and CDR2 FQGNSA. Unmatched junction bases numbered 6, after V lost 2 bases and J lost 4 bases. CDR3 nucleotide sequence: TGTGCCAGCAGCTTACCCAGGGACAGGGGGGGAGAGACCCAGTACTTC. Encoded protein: CASSLPRDRGGETQYF. The full variable domain, rest sourced from reference TRBV7-2 and TRBJ2-5, is GAGVSQSPSNKVTEKGKDVELRCDPISGHTALYWYRQSLGQGLEFLIYFQGNSAPDKSGLPSDRFSAERTGGSVSTLTIQRTQQEDSAVYLCASSLPRDRGGETQYFGPGTRLLVL.

V and J are TRBV4-2 and TRBJ1-4, with TRBD1 identical over 9 bases. The CDR3 is 18 residues long. Germline V gene sequence: CDR1 LGHNA, CDR2 YNFKEQ. V gave up 5 bases and J gave up 0 bases; unmatched junction bases: 10. The DNA of the CDR3 is TGTGCCAGCAGCGTGGGACAGGGAGAGGGTGCAACTAATGAAAAACTGTTTTTT. It translates to CASSVGQGEGATNEKLFF.

This clone was seen once. The rearrangement links TRBV27 to TRBJ2-1, with D maybe TRBD2 (6 bases). Trimming shortened V by 5 bases and J by 7 bases, and 18 bases separated the two germline ends. The CDR3 runs to 15 residues. Germline assignment: CDR1 MNHEY and CDR2 SMNVEV (reference sequence). The CDR3 region is CASSPGAGPFNEQFF. CDR3 in DNA: TGTGCCAGCAGTCCTGGGGCGGGGCCCTTTAATGAGCAGTTCTTC.

This rearrangement joins TRBV5-4 to TRBJ2-5; 9 nucleotides line up with TRBD2. J lost 5 bases, V lost 0 bases, and 11 bases had no gene match. CDR3 length: 17 residues. Germline V gene lookup returns CDR1 SGHNT and CDR2 YYREEE (reference sequence). Written as DNA, the CDR3 is TGTGCCAGCAGCTTGGGCGCGAGGGCTAGCGGGGTCGAGACCCAGTACTTC. As protein: CASSLGARASGVETQYF.

Only one count was recorded for this clone. CDR3 sequence reads: CASSRGTQDTDTQYF. In nucleotides, the CDR3 is TGTGCCAGCAGCCGCGGGACTCAAGACACAGATACGCAGTATTTT. The V call is TRBV4-2, the J call TRBJ2-3; tentatively, D is TRBD2 (6 bases). CDR3 length: 15 amino acids. CDR1 is LGHNA, CDR2 YNFKEQ, per germline. Between the trimmed V and J ends, which lost 4 bases and 2 bases, there was a span of 13 bases.

The chain is built from TRBV27 and TRBJ1-6; the D is unclear. The CDR3 is 14 amino acids. The germline gives CDR1 MNHEY, CDR2 SMNVEV (reference sequence). V shed 7 bases and J shed 3 bases, with 10 bases lying between them. For the CDR3, the DNA is TGTGCCAGCAAGATCGACATCTATAATTCACCCCTCCACTTT. It codes for CASKIDIYNSPLHF.

The gene calls are TRBV3-1 (or the pseudogene TRBV3-2) and TRBJ1-1; D may be TRBD1 (5 bases). The CDR3 runs to 12 residues. From germline, CDR1 is LGHDT and CDR2 YNNKEL (reference sequence). Trimming took 4 bases from V and 5 from J, leaving 8 bases between them. The CDR3 nucleotides read TGTGCCAGCAGCCCCGGGGGAACTGAAGCTTTCTTT. Translating it yields CASSPGGTEAFF.

The V gene is TRBV7-9, the J gene TRBJ1-6, with 9 bases identical to TRBD1. The germline V gene has CDR1 SEHNR and CDR2 FQNEAQ (reference sequence). V was clipped by 0 bases and J by 5 bases; unmatched bases: 5. CDR3 length equals 17 residues. DNA for the CDR3: TGTGCCAGCAGCTTAGCGAACAGGGGGCTAGATAATTCACCCCTCCACTTT. Translation gives CASSLANRGLDNSPLHF.

The V and J genes are TRBV6-5 and TRBJ2-2, with 7 bases that match TRBD1. This CDR3 is 15 amino acids long. V was pared by 10 bases and J by 0 bases, with 8 bases of the junction left unmatched. CDR1 MNHEY and CDR2 SVGAGI come from the germline V gene. CDR3 in DNA: TGTGCCACCATGAGGGACAGCGCGAACACCGGGGAGCTGTTTTTT. It encodes CATMRDSANTGELFF.

The sample holds one count of this clone. This CDR3 is CASSSRPGEGSYTF. The CDR3 DNA reads as TGTGCCAGCAGCTCCCGCCCAGGGGAAGGGAGCTACACCTTC. The chain carries TRBV9 and TRBJ1-2, with a weak D call TRBD1 (6 bases). V was trimmed by 4 bases and J by 9 bases, leaving 19 bases between them. This CDR3 has 14 amino acids. Germline-derived CDR1 and CDR2 are SGDLS and YYNGEE.

V is TRBV5-6 and J is TRBJ2-7, with 9 bases that match TRBD2. The CDR3 consists of 17 residues. V was clipped by 1 base and J by 4 bases; unmatched bases: 12. Germline V gene sequence: CDR1 SGHDT, CDR2 YYEEEE. CDR3 region: CASSLMGVAGVKYEQYF. The CDR3 nucleotides are TGTGCCAGCAGCTTGATGGGGGTAGCGGGGGTGAAGTACGAGCAGTACTTC.

The CDR3 reads CASRSAGGQIDTQYF. The CDR3 region has the DNA TGCGCCAGCAGAAGTGCGGGGGGACAAATAGATACGCAGTATTTT. V gene TRBV5-1 combines with J gene TRBJ2-3, with 8 nucleotides matching TRBD2. Unmatched junction bases numbered 10, after V lost 5 bases and J lost 5 bases. The germline V gene has CDR1 SGHRS and CDR2 YFSETQ. CDR3 length: 15 residues.

The chain recombines TRBV11-3 with TRBJ2-7; no clear D gene. V was pared by 3 bases and J by 1 base, with 13 bases between. Looked up from germline, CDR1 is SGHNT and CDR2 is YENEEA. This CDR3 is built from 15 residues. The CDR3 DNA reads TGTGCCAGCAGCTTTGAACCCGGCAGGTCCTACGAGCAGTACTTC. Protein product: CASSFEPGRSYEQYF.

The rearrangement joins TRBV19 to TRBJ2-1, with 8 bases aligning to TRBD1. CDR3 length: 16 amino acids. J gave up 2 bases and V 3 bases, and 6 bases lay outside the gene matches. From germline, CDR1 is LNHDA and CDR2 SQIVND (reference sequence). CDR3 residues: CASSILTGDPYNEQFF. The CDR3 bases are TGTGCCAGTAGTATCTTGACAGGGGATCCCTACAATGAGCAGTTCTTC.

The gene calls are TRBV29-1 and TRBJ2-1; 16 bases line up with TRBD2. V shed 6 bases, J shed 6 bases, and the junction held 8 bases outside the gene matches. Germline lookup yields CDR1 SQVTM and CDR2 ANQGSEA. The CDR3 has 16 amino acids. The CDR3 DNA reads as TGCAGCGTCAATATGGGACTAGCGGGGGGGGTCAATGAGCAGTTCTTC. It translates to CSVNMGLAGGVNEQFF.

The chain combines TRBV12-3 or TRBV12-4 with TRBJ2-4; a possible D gene is TRBD1 (6 bases). The V gene lost 4 bases and the J gene lost 11 bases, with 12 bases spanning the gap. The CDR3 sequence is 12 residues long. CDR3 in amino acids: CASSSGTRVQYF. The CDR3 DNA reads as TGTGCCAGCAGTTCCGGGACACGGGTTCAGTACTTC.

CDR3 protein: CASSQELGRSPLHF. CDR3 nucleotides: TGTGCCAGCAGCCAGGAGCTGGGTAGATCACCCCTCCACTTT. J is TRBJ1-6 and V is TRBV3-1 (or the pseudogene TRBV3-2), with unresolved D. V gave up 3 bases and J gave up 10 bases, with 13 bases separating them. There are 14 residues in the CDR3. The V gene's germline CDR1 is LGHDT and CDR2 YNNKEL (reference sequence).

This chain joins TRBV3-1 (or the pseudogene TRBV3-2) and TRBJ1-2, with D possibly being TRBD1 (5 bases). Germline V CDR1 and CDR2: LGHDT, YNNKEL (reference sequence). The CDR3 consists of 9 residues. CDR3 sequence (DNA): TGTGGCGCGACAGACGGCTACACCTTC. Its protein product is CGATDGYTF.

CDR3 sequence: CASSPQGLAVTDTQYF. CDR3 in DNA: TGTGCCAGCTCACCACAGGGACTAGCGGTCACAGATACGCAGTATTTT. This sequence joins TRBV18 and TRBJ2-3; 11 bases fit TRBD2. Trimming took 1 base from V and 2 from J; bases not matched to a gene: 2. Per the germline V gene, CDR1 is KGHSH and CDR2 is LQKENI. CDR3 length: 16 residues. Full variable domain (missing parts from reference TRBV18 and TRBJ2-3): NAGVMQNPRHLVRRRGQEARLRCSPMKGHSHVYWYRQLPEEGLKFMVYLQKENIIDESGMPKERFSAEFPKEGPSILRIQQVVRGDSAAYFCASSPQGLAVTDTQYFGPGTRLTVL.

J is TRBJ1-1 and V is TRBV18; D is unclear. The CDR3 is 12 amino acids. Germline-derived CDR1 and CDR2 are KGHSH and LQKENI. Trimming pared 5 bases from V and 1 base from J, leaving 5 bases between. The CDR3 sequence: CASSIQNTEAFF. The DNA for the CDR3 is TGTGCCAGCTCAATTCAGAACACTGAAGCTTTCTTT.

This clone was observed a single time. The DNA for the CDR3 is TGTGCCACCAGTGATGGTGGGGGCGAGTATTTT. Amino acid sequence: CATSDGGGEYF. V is TRBV24-1 and J is TRBJ2-3, with D tentatively TRBD1 (6 bases). V was shortened by 3 bases and J by 13 bases, with 10 bases between the two germline ends. This CDR3 comprises 11 residues. Germline CDR1 is KGHDR and CDR2 is SFDVKD.

The chain recombines TRBV3-1 (or the pseudogene TRBV3-2) with TRBJ1-3; the D gene is possibly TRBD1 (5 bases). The V gene's germline CDR1 is LGHDT and CDR2 YNNKEL (reference sequence). The CDR3 has 14 amino acids. The V end lost 4 bases, the J end lost 8 bases, and 15 bases lay between the germline ends. The CDR3 sequence is CASSPQVTEDTIYF. Written as DNA, the CDR3 is TGTGCCAGCAGCCCACAGGTTACCGAGGACACCATATATTTT.

This chain joins TRBV6-5 and TRBJ1-1; weak D call: TRBD1 (6 bases). CDR1 is MNHEY and CDR2 is SVGAGI in the germline V gene. V lost 7 bases, J lost 1 base, and 13 bases lay in between. This CDR3 spans 14 amino acids. In nucleotides, the CDR3 is TGTGCCAGCATCAGCCCCAGGGGGAACACTGAAGCTTTCTTT. Its protein product is CASISPRGNTEAFF.

The CDR3 bases are TGTGCCAGCAGCTCCACTAGCGGGGGGGCCGAAGAGCAGTTCTTC. Protein product: CASSSTSGGAEEQFF. The chain is built from TRBV7-9 and TRBJ2-1; 13 nucleotides match TRBD2. CDR1 and CDR2 (germline): SEHNR, FQNEAQ (reference sequence). With V trimmed by 4 bases and J by 10 bases, 7 bases remained unmatched. CDR3 length: 15 amino acids. The full variable domain, in which reference TRBV7-9 and TRBJ2-1 provide the parts outside the CDR3, is DTGVSQNPRHKITKRGQNVTFRCDPISEHNRLYWYRQTLGQGPEFLTYFQNEAQLEKSRLLSDRFSAERPKGSFSTLEIQRTEQGDSAMYLCASSSTSGGAEEQFFGPGTRLTVL.